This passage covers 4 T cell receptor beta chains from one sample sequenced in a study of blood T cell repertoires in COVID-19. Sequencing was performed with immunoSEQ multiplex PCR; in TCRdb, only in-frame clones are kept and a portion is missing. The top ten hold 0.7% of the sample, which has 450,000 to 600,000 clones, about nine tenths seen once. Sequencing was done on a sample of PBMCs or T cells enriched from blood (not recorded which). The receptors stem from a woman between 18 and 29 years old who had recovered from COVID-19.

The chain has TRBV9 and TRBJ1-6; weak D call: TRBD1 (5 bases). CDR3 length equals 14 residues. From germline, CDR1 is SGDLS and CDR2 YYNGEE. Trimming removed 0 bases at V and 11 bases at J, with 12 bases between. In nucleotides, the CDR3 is TGTGCCAGCAGCGTAGCTACGGGGGAGGCACCCCTCCACTTT. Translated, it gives CASSVATGEAPLHF.

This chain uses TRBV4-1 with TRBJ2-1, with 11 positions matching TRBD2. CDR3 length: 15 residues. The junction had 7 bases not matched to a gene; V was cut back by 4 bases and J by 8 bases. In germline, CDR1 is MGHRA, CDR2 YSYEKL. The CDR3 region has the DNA TGCGCCAGCAGCCCTCTAGCGGGGGGCGCCCATGAGCAGTTCTTC. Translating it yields CASSPLAGGAHEQFF.

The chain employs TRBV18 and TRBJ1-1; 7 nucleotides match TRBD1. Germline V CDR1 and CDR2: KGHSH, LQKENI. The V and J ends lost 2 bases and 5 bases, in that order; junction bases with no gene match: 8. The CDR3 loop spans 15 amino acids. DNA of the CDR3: TGTGCCAGCTCACCATTAGGGGGCGTGGGGACTGAAGCTTTCTTT. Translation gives CASSPLGGVGTEAFF. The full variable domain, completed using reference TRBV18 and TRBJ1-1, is NAGVMQNPRHLVRRRGQEARLRCSPMKGHSHVYWYRQLPEEGLKFMVYLQKENIIDESGMPKERFSAEFPKEGPSILRIQQVVRGDSAAYFCASSPLGGVGTEAFFGQGTRLTVV.

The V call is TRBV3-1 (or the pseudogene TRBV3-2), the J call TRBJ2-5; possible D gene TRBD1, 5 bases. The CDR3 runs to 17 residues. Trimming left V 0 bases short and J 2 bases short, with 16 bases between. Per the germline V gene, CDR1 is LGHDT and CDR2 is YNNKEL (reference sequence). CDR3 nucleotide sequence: TGTGCCAGCAGCCAAGATAAGGTCATTCAGGGACAAGAGACCCAGTACTTC. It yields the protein CASSQDKVIQGQETQYF.